This T cell receptor (beta chain) appears in the sequencing data of a study of T cell repertoires in cytomegalovirus infection. This clonotype was recorded at least ten times. Its antigen is as yet unknown. The CDR3 contains 15 residues. V lost 5 bases to trimming and J lost 3 bases; unmatched junction nucleotides: 5. TCRdb reanalysed the reads using MiXCR and keeps one entry per CDR3 protein. Of about 770,000 distinct CDR3 sequences in the sample, 25% to 30% were seen once. This sequence joins TRBV12-3 or TRBV12-4 and TRBJ2-3; 10 bases are shared with TRBD1. The specimen comprised cultured CD8+ T cells from PBMCs, sampled from culture after CMV antigen stimulation. The receptor's source is a human donor in good health (CMV status not recorded). Some clones in this sample may be carry-over from other donors' samples. The CDR3 is CASSLDRGRTDTQYF. CDR3 DNA: TGTGCCAGCAGTCTCGACAGGGGGCGGACAGATACGCAGTATTTT.